Listed here are 30 T cell receptor beta chains from one sample, sequenced in a study of synovial regulatory T cells in juvenile arthritis. Overall study findings and caveats: Inflammation-associated Treg cells in blood had less TCR diversity than the remaining blood Treg cells.

No antigens are known for them. Data came from immunoSEQ multiplex PCR; TCRdb stores just in-frame clones and leaves some out. The sample has about 990 clones. Source material: Treg cells from blood. Subset described: HLA-DR+ inflammation-associated blood Treg cells. The origin of the receptors is a donor aged 2-29 years with juvenile idiopathic arthritis.

This clone is classed as medium-sized by frequency. This rearrangement joins TRBV30 to TRBJ1-3; checking the TCRdb D call of TRBD1 is not possible without DNA. This CDR3 spans 14 amino acids. This entry has no DNA. CDR1 is GTSNPN and CDR2 is SVGIG in the germline V gene (reference sequence). This CDR3 is CAWSHQGGGNTIYF. The complete variable domain, with remaining parts taken from reference TRBV30 and TRBJ1-3, reads SQTIHQWPATLVQPVGSPLSLECTVEGTSNPNLYWYRQAAGRGLQLLFYSVGIGQISSEVPQNLSASRPQDRQFILSSKKLLLSDSGFYLCAWSHQGGGNTIYFGEGSWLTVV.

This clone is medium-sized by frequency. The chain links TRBV5-1 to TRBJ1-1; TCRdb indicates TRBD1, and absent DNA this call remains unverified. Looked up from germline, CDR1 is SGHRS and CDR2 is YFSETQ. This CDR3 is 15 amino acids long. The entry carries no DNA sequence. The CDR3 is CASSLWISGAAEAFF.

This clone is labeled large based on frequency. The chain is built from TRBV15 and TRBJ1-2; TCRdb's D gene call, TRBD1, goes unchecked for lack of DNA. The CDR3 is 14 residues long. The record lacks a DNA sequence. CDR1 and CDR2 from the germline V gene are LNHNV and YYDKDF (reference sequence). CDR3 sequence reads: CATSRDRNSYGYTF.

Frequency places this clone as medium-sized (0.01 to 0.1%). V and J are TRBV2 and TRBJ2-3; TCRdb calls TRBD2, which cannot be checked without DNA. The CDR3 length is 16 residues. The protein alone is recorded here. Germline CDR1 and CDR2: SNHLY and FYNNEI. The CDR3 protein is CASSEGALFSTDTQYF.

This clone is medium-sized by frequency. The chain carries TRBV5-1 and TRBJ1-2; TCRdb returns TRBD1, unconfirmable since there is no DNA. From germline, CDR1 is SGHRS and CDR2 YFSETQ. This CDR3 has 12 amino acids. No DNA was logged. CDR3 residues: CASSLKGPGYTF.

Judged by frequency, this clone is medium-sized. This sequence joins TRBV2 and TRBJ2-6; TCRdb designates TRBD1, a call that cannot be tested without DNA. Germline CDR1 is SNHLY and CDR2 is FYNNEI. The CDR3 runs to 15 residues. The DNA is not on file. CDR3 residues: CASRAGLSGANVLTF.

This clone is identified as medium-sized from frequency. The chain uses TRBV5-1 and TRBJ2-3; as DNA is missing, the TRBD2 call by TCRdb cannot be tested. The length of the CDR3 is 17 residues. No DNA appears here. CDR1 is SGHRS and CDR2 is YFSETQ in the germline V gene. The CDR3 spells CASSPRLAGGPADTQYF.

By frequency, this clone is medium-sized. V is TRBV5-1 and J is TRBJ2-2; without DNA, the TCRdb call of TRBD1 cannot be checked. This CDR3 has 16 residues. DNA is not recorded here. Germline values: CDR1 SGHRS, CDR2 YFSETQ. Here the CDR3 reads CASSALTVANTGELFF.

This clone counts as medium-sized by frequency. The gene calls are TRBV7-9 and TRBJ2-7; TCRdb's assignment of TRBD1 cannot be checked, as there is no DNA. The CDR3 totals 16 residues. The DNA sequence is not available. Germline CDR1 and CDR2: SEHNR and FQNEAQ (reference sequence). CDR3 amino acids: CASSLMGLGVSYEQYF.

This clone is deemed medium-sized by its frequency. The chain links TRBV21-1 to TRBJ1-5. TRBV21-1 is deemed a pseudogene. CDR3 length equals 15 residues. The coding DNA is unavailable. This CDR3 reads CASSKAGGSNQPQHF.

Frequency places this clone as medium-sized. The J gene is TRBJ1-1, the V gene TRBV6-1. CDR1 MNHNS and CDR2 SASEGT come from the germline V gene. CDR3 size: 15 residues. Only the protein sequence is given. The CDR3 reads CASSLDFEGVTEAFF.

Its frequency marks this clone as medium-sized. The rearrangement links TRBV27 to TRBJ1-5. CDR1 is MNHEY and CDR2 is SMNVEV in the germline V gene (reference sequence). This CDR3 contains 13 residues. The entry carries no DNA sequence. This CDR3 is CASSLYRDQPQHF.

This clone shows up as large (0.1 to 1%) by frequency. This chain links TRBV19 with TRBJ1-2; TCRdb selects TRBD1, and the lack of DNA leaves this call unchecked. The CDR3 consists of 13 residues. DNA is not on record. The germline CDR1 and CDR2 sequences are LNHDA and SQIVND (reference sequence). This chain's CDR3 is CASRRQANYGYTF.

This clone is medium-sized by frequency. The genes are TRBV4-1 and TRBJ1-2; the D gene TCRdb calls, TRBD1, cannot be checked with no DNA. The CDR3 sequence is 15 residues long. Nucleotide data are not available. The germline gives CDR1 MGHRA, CDR2 YSYEKL. CDR3 sequence reads: CASSPKGQPNYGYTF.

This clone is called medium-sized (0.01 to 0.1%) based on its frequency. This chain uses TRBV19 with TRBJ2-3; TCRdb returns TRBD2, unconfirmable since there is no DNA. The CDR3 consists of 17 residues. The protein alone is recorded here. Germline V gene lookup returns CDR1 LNHDA and CDR2 SQIVND (reference sequence). The CDR3: CASSRILRGLVTDTQYF.

According to its frequency, this clone is medium-sized. The rearrangement uses TRBV5-4 and TRBJ1-2; checking the TCRdb D call of TRBD1 is not possible without DNA. Per germline, CDR1 SGHNT and CDR2 YYREEE (reference sequence). The CDR3 contains 15 residues. No DNA sequence was recorded. The CDR3 loop reads CASSLLGDYAYGYTF.

This clone registers medium-sized (0.01 to 0.1%) by frequency. The chain joins TRBV4-1 to TRBJ2-7; the TCRdb call, TRBD2, lacks DNA for checking. Germline V gene lookup returns CDR1 MGHRA and CDR2 YSYEKL. The CDR3 contains 15 residues. DNA for this receptor is not on file. The CDR3 spells CASSQVFRRGYEQYF.

According to its frequency, this clone is medium-sized (0.01 to 0.1%). V usage is TRBV5-4 and J usage is TRBJ2-7; without DNA, the TCRdb call of TRBD1 cannot be checked. Germline lookup yields CDR1 SGHNT and CDR2 YYREEE (reference sequence). The CDR3 has 13 residues. No DNA appears here. The chain's CDR3 is CASSWGLSYEQYF.

This clone is called large (0.1 to 1%) based on its frequency. The chain links TRBV5-4 to TRBJ2-7; the D call from TCRdb, TRBD2, cannot be confirmed without DNA. Germline-derived CDR1 and CDR2 are SGHNT and YYREEE (reference sequence). The CDR3 sequence is 19 residues long. Only the protein is on record. CDR3 sequence: CASSLGPQFGGRRTYEQYF.

Considering frequency, this clone is medium-sized. This chain links TRBV6-6 with TRBJ2-4; the D call from TCRdb, TRBD1, cannot be confirmed without DNA. The germline gives CDR1 MNHNY, CDR2 SVGAGI (reference sequence). This CDR3 has 15 residues. Only the protein is available. This chain's CDR3 is CASSLGDIVKNIQYF.

This clone registers medium-sized by frequency. V gene TRBV14 combines with J gene TRBJ1-3. Germline CDR1 is SGHDN and CDR2 is FVKESK. The CDR3 extends over 12 amino acids. No nucleotide data were recorded. The chain's CDR3 is CASSQVTNTIYF.

Its frequency marks this clone as medium-sized. The chain uses TRBV5-1 and TRBJ2-1. The length of the CDR3 is 15 residues. The protein alone is recorded here. Per germline, CDR1 SGHRS and CDR2 YFSETQ. The chain's CDR3 is CASSSEYLVYNEQFF.

Judged by frequency, this clone is medium-sized. This chain links TRBV10-3 with TRBJ1-2; the TCRdb call, TRBD1, lacks DNA for checking. Germline CDR1 reads ENHRY; CDR2 reads SYGVKD. The CDR3 runs 17 residues. A DNA sequence was not provided. Here the CDR3 reads CAISESPGQGANYGYTF.

Frequency places this clone as medium-sized. The CDR3 is CAINGGGTNEKLFF. V usage is TRBV10-3 and J usage is TRBJ1-4. Per the germline V gene, CDR1 is ENHRY and CDR2 is SYGVKD. This CDR3 spans 14 amino acids. Nucleotide data are not available.

Its frequency marks this clone as medium-sized. This chain joins TRBV5-1 and TRBJ1-1. Germline CDR1 SGHRS, CDR2 YFSETQ. The CDR3 covers 13 residues. The nucleotide record is missing. This CDR3 is CASSVRDNTEAFF.

Considering frequency, this clone is medium-sized. The gene calls are TRBV6-1 and TRBJ2-3; without DNA, the TCRdb call of TRBD2 cannot be checked. The CDR3 runs 15 residues. DNA is not on record. The V gene's germline CDR1 is MNHNS and CDR2 SASEGT. The CDR3 region is CASSVPGLLTDTQYF.

Considering frequency, this clone is medium-sized. The chain's CDR3 is CVRSLTASGSHEQYF. This sequence joins TRBV7-5 and TRBJ2-7; TCRdb returns TRBD2, unconfirmable since there is no DNA. TRBV7-5 is assigned pseudogene status. The CDR3 has 15 amino acids. DNA was not recorded.

In terms of frequency, this clone is medium-sized. This chain connects TRBV5-4 to TRBJ1-1. The V gene's germline CDR1 is SGHNT and CDR2 YYREEE (reference sequence). The CDR3 extends over 14 amino acids. There is no recorded DNA. The CDR3 protein is CASSPIRGPTEAFF.

This clone counts as medium-sized by frequency. This chain joins TRBV5-1 and TRBJ2-7; absent DNA, TCRdb's TRBD2 call cannot be checked. This CDR3 region has 13 residues. Only the protein sequence is given. Germline V gene lookup returns CDR1 SGHRS and CDR2 YFSETQ. The CDR3 spells CASSLDLVYEQYF.

This clone ranks as medium-sized in terms of frequency. The chain combines TRBV4-1 with TRBJ2-7; TCRdb designates TRBD2, a call that cannot be tested without DNA. CDR1 is MGHRA and CDR2 is YSYEKL in the germline V gene. This CDR3 comprises 16 residues. There is no recorded DNA. The CDR3 reads CASSPPWGGLADEQYF.